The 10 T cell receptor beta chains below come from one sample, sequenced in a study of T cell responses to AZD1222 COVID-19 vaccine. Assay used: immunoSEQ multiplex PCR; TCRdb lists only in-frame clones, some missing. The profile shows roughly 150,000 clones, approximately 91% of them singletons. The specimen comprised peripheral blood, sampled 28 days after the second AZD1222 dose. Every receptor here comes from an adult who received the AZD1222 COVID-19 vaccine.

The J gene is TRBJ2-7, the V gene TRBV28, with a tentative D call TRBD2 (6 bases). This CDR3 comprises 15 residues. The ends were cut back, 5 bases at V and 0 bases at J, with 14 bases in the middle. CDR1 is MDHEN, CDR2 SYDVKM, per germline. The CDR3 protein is CASSGGAGSSYEQYF. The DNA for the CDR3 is TGTGCCAGCAGTGGAGGGGCGGGAAGCTCCTACGAGCAGTACTTC. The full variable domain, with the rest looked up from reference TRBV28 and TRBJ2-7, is DVKVTQSSRYLVKRTGEKVFLECVQDMDHENMFWYRQDPGLGLRLIYFSYDVKMKEKGDIPEGYSVSREKKERFSLILESASTNQTSMYLCASSGGAGSSYEQYFGPGTRLTVT.

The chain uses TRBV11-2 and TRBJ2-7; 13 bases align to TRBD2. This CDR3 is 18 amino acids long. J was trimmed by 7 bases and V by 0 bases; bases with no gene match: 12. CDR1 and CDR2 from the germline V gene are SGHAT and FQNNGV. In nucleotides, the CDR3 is TGTGCCAGCAGCTTAGAGGGTCAGGGACTAGCGGGATCTCGAGAGCAGTACTTC. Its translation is CASSLEGQGLAGSREQYF.

The CDR3 here is CASSPDAGISGNTIYF. The CDR3 coding sequence is TGTGCCAGCTCACCGGATGCAGGGATATCTGGAAACACCATATATTTT. This sequence joins TRBV18 and TRBJ1-3, with TRBD1 as a possible D gene (5 bases). Per germline, CDR1 KGHSH and CDR2 LQKENI. Trimming stripped 3 bases from V and 1 base from J, with 13 bases between. The CDR3 is made up of 16 amino acids. Variable domain in full (rest from reference TRBV18 and TRBJ1-3): NAGVMQNPRHLVRRRGQEARLRCSPMKGHSHVYWYRQLPEEGLKFMVYLQKENIIDESGMPKERFSAEFPKEGPSILRIQQVVRGDSAAYFCASSPDAGISGNTIYFGEGSWLTVV.

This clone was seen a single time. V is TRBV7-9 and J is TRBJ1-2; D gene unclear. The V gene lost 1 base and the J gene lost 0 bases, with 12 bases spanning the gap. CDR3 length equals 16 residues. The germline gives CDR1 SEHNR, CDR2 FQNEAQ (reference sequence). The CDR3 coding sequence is TGTGCCAGCAGCTTAGGCCAGCCCCTTCCTAACTATGGCTACACCTTC. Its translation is CASSLGQPLPNYGYTF. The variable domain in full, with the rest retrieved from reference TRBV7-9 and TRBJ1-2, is DTGVSQNPRHKITKRGQNVTFRCDPISEHNRLYWYRQTLGQGPEFLTYFQNEAQLEKSRLLSDRFSAERPKGSFSTLEIQRTEQGDSAMYLCASSLGQPLPNYGYTFGSGTRLTVV.

This chain's CDR3 is CASKRSEAHYEQYF. In nucleotides, the CDR3 is TGTGCCAGCAAACGAAGCGAGGCCCACTACGAGCAGTACTTC. The J gene is TRBJ2-7, the V gene TRBV7-2; unclear D gene. The CDR3 is 14 residues long. Germline CDR1 is SGHTA and CDR2 is FQGNSA. V was shortened by 7 bases and J by 3 bases, with 16 bases between the two germline ends.

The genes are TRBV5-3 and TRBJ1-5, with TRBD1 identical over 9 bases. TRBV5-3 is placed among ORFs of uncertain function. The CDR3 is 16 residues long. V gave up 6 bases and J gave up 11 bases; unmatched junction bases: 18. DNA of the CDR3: TGTGCCAGAACCGGCGAGGACAGGGGCCCTGCTACGTCCCAGCATTTT. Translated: CARTGEDRGPATSQHF.

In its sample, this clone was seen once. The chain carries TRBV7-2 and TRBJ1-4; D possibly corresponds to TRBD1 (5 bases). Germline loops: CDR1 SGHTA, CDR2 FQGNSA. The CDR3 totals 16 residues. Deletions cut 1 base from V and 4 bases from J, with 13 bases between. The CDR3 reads CASSLGGGPLNEKLFF. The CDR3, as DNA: TGTGCCAGCAGCTTAGGGGGGGGACCCCTTAATGAAAAACTGTTTTTT.

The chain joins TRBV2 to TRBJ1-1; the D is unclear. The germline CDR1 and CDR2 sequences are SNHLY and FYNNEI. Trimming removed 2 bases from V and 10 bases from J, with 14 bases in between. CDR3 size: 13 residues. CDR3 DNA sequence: TGTGCCAGCAGTGAAATGTACAGCTCTCGAGCTTTCTTT. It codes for CASSEMYSSRAFF.

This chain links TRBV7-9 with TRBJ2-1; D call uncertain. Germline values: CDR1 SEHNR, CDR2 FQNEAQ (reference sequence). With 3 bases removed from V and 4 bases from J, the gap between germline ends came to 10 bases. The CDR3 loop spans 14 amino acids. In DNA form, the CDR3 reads TGTGCCAGCAGCTTCGAGTCGAGGTACAATGAGCAGTTCTTC. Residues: CASSFESRYNEQFF.

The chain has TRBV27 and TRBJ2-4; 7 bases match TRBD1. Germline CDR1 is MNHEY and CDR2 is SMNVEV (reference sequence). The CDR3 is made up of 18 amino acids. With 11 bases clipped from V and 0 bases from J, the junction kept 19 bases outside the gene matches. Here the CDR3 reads CARPGTAKNRLAKNIQYF. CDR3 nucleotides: TGTGCCCGACCGGGGACAGCCAAAAACCGTTTAGCCAAAAACATTCAGTACTTC.